The clone carrying this T cell receptor beta chain has ten or more counts. Time point denoted: newly diagnosed GD, antithyroid drugs for less than 3 months. Extracted PBMC RNA gave rise to the TCR library. J was trimmed by 6 bases and V by 3 bases; bases with no gene match: 6. The CDR3 consists of 15 residues. CDR1 is LNHDA and CDR2 is SQIVND in the germline V gene (reference sequence). The entry originates in a study of regulatory T cells in long-lasting Graves disease. HTBI primers from iRepertoire and Arm-PCR of CDR3 regions yielded the TCR beta libraries. Using its own MiXCR run on the multiplex PCR reads, TCRdb lists one record per CDR3 protein. This table holds over 200,000 distinct CDR3 sequences, 18% found once.

The origin of this receptor is a female donor with Graves disease. This sample comprised peripheral blood mononuclear cells (PBMCs), obtained at new diagnosis, from a patient treated with antithyroid drugs. The J gene is TRBJ2-1, the V gene TRBV19; TRBD2 matches at 9 bases. CDR3 loop: CASSMQREAFNEQFF. For the CDR3, the DNA is TGTGCCAGTAGTATGCAGCGGGAGGCCTTCAATGAGCAGTTCTTC.